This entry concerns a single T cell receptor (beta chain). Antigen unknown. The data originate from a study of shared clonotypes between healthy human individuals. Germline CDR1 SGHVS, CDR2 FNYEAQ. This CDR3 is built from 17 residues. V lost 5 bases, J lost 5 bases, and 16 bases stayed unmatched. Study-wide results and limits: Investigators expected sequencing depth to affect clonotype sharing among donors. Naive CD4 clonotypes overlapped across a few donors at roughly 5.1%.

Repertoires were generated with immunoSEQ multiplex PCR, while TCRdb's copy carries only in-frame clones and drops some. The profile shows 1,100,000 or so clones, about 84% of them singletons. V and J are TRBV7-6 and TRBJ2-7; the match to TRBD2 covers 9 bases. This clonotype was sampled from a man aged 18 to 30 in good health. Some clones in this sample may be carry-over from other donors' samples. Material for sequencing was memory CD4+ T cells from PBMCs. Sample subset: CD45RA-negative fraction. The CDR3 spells CASSPSARGRASDEQYF. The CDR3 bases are TGTGCCAGCAGCCCGTCCGCGCGCGGGAGGGCCTCAGACGAGCAGTACTTC.